This record concerns one T cell receptor beta chain sequence. This clone was detected ten times or more. Its binding antigen is unknown. There are no base qualities to consult, and no much larger clone falls within one base. These data originate in a study of blood T cell repertoires in COVID-19 (TCRdb year 2020). Some background on the complete study: Samples covering the acute and convalescent phases of COVID-19 were provided by collaborators in the United States, Italy and Spain. Where HLA class I and class II types were available, the types were taken from metadata supplied by the sample provider, not from assay-based typing. The samples were drawn from two sources: the first 160 participants of the ongoing ImmuneRACE study, and some 1,300 subjects contributed by 6 global collaborators. A de-identified subject ID, COVID-19 status, age in years and sex were almost always included in the sample metadata. The material from the prospective study consisted of cDNA or gDNA derived from T cells, B-cell-depleted T cells, or PBMCs. The dataset comprised deeply sampled blood TCRbeta repertoires from subjects exposed to, actively infected with, or recovered from COVID-19. The repertoires were released in a freely available public database meant as a resource for research on the immune response to SARS-CoV-2.

A distance of 14 bases separates the germline ends of V and J, which lose 5 bases and 0 bases respectively. From the cysteine up to the phenylalanine, the CDR3 has a length of 16 residues. Only the CDR3 portion is preserved as DNA: 48 bases, with reading frame beginning at the first base. The CDR1 and CDR2 encoded by the germline V gene are SGHTA and FQGNSA. The full study reports these points: The amount of clinical and demographic metadata varied by source and participant and was provided uncurated.

In Seattle, one collaborating source enrolled patients while the infection was active and tracked those patients longitudinally over the course of disease. Collaborating institutions collected whole blood in K2EDTA tubes following their own protocols. For TCRbeta analysis, collaborator samples were shipped as frozen whole blood, as isolated PBMCs, or as DNA extracted from either sample type. The immunoSEQ Assay, a bias-controlled multiplex PCR, was used to amplify TCRbeta CDR3 regions from genomic DNA. In the source study's methods: Within the assay, amplification of reference gene primers was used to estimate how many nucleated cells each sample contained. To quantify the absolute abundance of each unique TCRbeta CDR3 rearrangement, sequence reads were collapsed and filtered. For each sample, productive Simpson clonality was calculated by taking the square root of Simpson's diversity index across productive rearrangements. In TCRdb, the immuneACCESS table is reduced to in-frame sequences with V and J assigned. These tables do not hold every clone; where another copy was compared, an unresolved V gene accounts for under half, and the others remain unexplained. V and J calls and clone size are given by that table; D and trimming were obtained from the DNA. This sample lists 120,000 or so clones; 81% were detected once. The ten largest make up approximately 17% of the sample.

Sequenced: peripheral blood. The chain is encoded by TRBV7-2 joined to TRBJ1-5, with a weak D call of TRBD1 (5 bases match). The sequence derives from a man aged 25 to 40 with COVID-19, enrolled during active disease. The DNA reads as follows: TGTGCCAGCAGCACAAGCGGGGGGAATAGCAATCAGCCCCAGCATTTT. This encodes CASSTSGGNSNQPQHF.